This section outlines one T cell receptor (beta chain) sequence together with its context. These data originate in a study of T cell repertoires in cytomegalovirus infection. TCRdb re-derived calls from the reads in MiXCR, one entry per CDR3 protein. The sample lists about 530,000 distinct CDR3 sequences, around 27% occurring once. The CDR3 runs to 12 residues. Germline V gives CDR1 SQVTM, CDR2 ANQGSEA. Trimming took 6 bases from V and 1 from J, leaving 9 bases between them. This TCR derives from a human donor in good health (CMV status not recorded). Some clones in this sample may be carry-over from other donors' samples. Material: PBMCs. The chain has TRBV29-1 and TRBJ2-5; D remains ambiguous. CDR3 region: CSVSRGQETQYF. The CDR3 DNA is TGCAGCGTGAGCCGAGGCCAAGAGACCCAGTACTTC.